The clone carrying this T cell receptor beta chain turned up a few times. The source of the sample is a study of blood T cell repertoires in COVID-19. Study summary: Acute and convalescent COVID-19 samples came from the United States, Italy and Spain. T cells, B-cell-depleted T cells, or PBMCs provided the cDNA or gDNA that served as material.

Original processing notes: By means of reference gene primer amplification, nucleated cell counts were estimated. TCRdb's copy holds only in-frame clones and misses some; the assay was immunoSEQ multiplex PCR. D and trimming come from the DNA, and the V and J calls and clone size come from that table. The table has hundreds of thousands of clones, 70% to 90% seen once. The receptor was isolated from a man aged 18 to 30 with active or convalescent COVID-19. The specimen was peripheral blood.

The CDR3 DNA is TGTGCCAGCAGTCCCCCGGGACAGACGTACTATGGCTACACCTTC. Its protein product is CASSPPGQTYYGYTF. The chain employs TRBV6-2 or TRBV6-3 and TRBJ1-2; TRBD1 aligns across 7 bases. Germline CDR1 reads MNHEY; CDR2 reads SVGEGT. V was pared by 5 bases and J by 3 bases, with 9 bases of the junction left unmatched. This CDR3 is 15 amino acids long.